A single sample is the source of the 20 T cell receptor beta chains below, sequenced in a study of OX40 agonist ivuxolimab in advanced cancers. Some clones are missing from TCRdb's copy, which holds only in-frame ones; the method was immunoSEQ multiplex PCR. The sample gives about 64,000 clones, 84% of which show up once; approximately 2.4% is in the top ten. The specimen comprised CD4+ or CD8+ T cells sorted from blood, sampled in a trial of the OX40 agonist ivuxolimab. The receptors were gathered from an adult with an advanced solid tumor such as melanoma, head and neck, liver or kidney cancer.

The rearrangement uses TRBV7-2 and TRBJ2-3; D perhaps matches TRBD1 (5 bases). The CDR3 covers 15 residues. Trimming pared 0 bases from V and 0 bases from J, leaving 7 bases between. Germline lookup yields CDR1 SGHTA and CDR2 FQGNSA. CDR3 region: CASSLAWGSTDTQYF. The CDR3 DNA reads TGTGCCAGCAGCTTAGCTTGGGGCAGCACAGATACGCAGTATTTT.

The J gene is TRBJ2-4, the V gene TRBV4-1; TRBD1 matches at 7 bases. Germline V gene lookup returns CDR1 MGHRA and CDR2 YSYEKL. J lost 5 bases, V lost 4 bases, and 5 bases had no gene match. This CDR3 comprises 14 residues. CDR3: CASSLNRGQNIQYF. CDR3 nucleotides: TGCGCCAGCAGCCTGAACAGGGGCCAAAACATTCAGTACTTC.

The rearrangement joins TRBV25-1 to TRBJ2-6, with TRBD1 as a possible D gene (5 bases). CDR3 length equals 18 residues. In germline, CDR1 is MGHDK, CDR2 SYGVNS. Between the trimmed V and J ends, which lost 4 bases and 5 bases, there was a span of 21 bases. CDR3: CASSVGSDGQSRANVLTF. DNA of the CDR3: TGTGCCAGCAGTGTAGGGTCAGATGGACAAAGTCGGGCCAACGTCCTGACTTTC.

The V and J genes are TRBV5-1 and TRBJ2-1; 13 positions match TRBD2. J lost 0 bases, V lost 4 bases, and 7 bases had no gene match. CDR3 length equals 18 residues. Per the germline V gene, CDR1 is SGHRS and CDR2 is YFSETQ. The chain's CDR3 is CASSGGTSGTSSYNEQFF. The CDR3 DNA reads TGCGCCAGCAGCGGCGGGACTAGCGGGACTAGCTCCTACAATGAGCAGTTCTTC.

CDR3: CASSRQGAGQYF. The CDR3 DNA follows: TGTGCCAGCAGCCGACAGGGGGCAGGGCAGTACTTC. This chain links TRBV9 with TRBJ2-7; the match to TRBD1 covers 10 bases. There are 12 residues in the CDR3. The V gene end was trimmed by 4 bases and the J gene end by 9 bases; junction bases not matched to a gene: 4. The germline V gene has CDR1 SGDLS and CDR2 YYNGEE. The full variable domain, its missing parts supplied by reference TRBV9 and TRBJ2-7, is DSGVTQTPKHLITATGQRVTLRCSPRSGDLSVYWYQQSLDQGLQFLIQYYNGEERAKGNILERFSAQQFPDLHSELNLSSLELGDSALYFCASSRQGAGQYFGPGTRLTVT.

J is TRBJ2-2 and V is TRBV7-2, with 11 bases lining up with TRBD2. The CDR3 loop spans 16 amino acids. The V and J ends lost 3 bases and 4 bases, in that order; junction bases with no gene match: 4. Per the germline V gene, CDR1 is SGHTA and CDR2 is FQGNSA. The CDR3 sequence is CASSFSGGAGTGELFF. The CDR3 DNA sequence: TGTGCCAGCAGCTTTAGCGGGGGGGCCGGCACCGGGGAGCTGTTTTTT. Based on the CDR3 plus reference TRBV7-2 and TRBJ2-2, the full variable domain is GAGVSQSPSNKVTEKGKDVELRCDPISGHTALYWYRQSLGQGLEFLIYFQGNSAPDKSGLPSDRFSAERTGGSVSTLTIQRTQQEDSAVYLCASSFSGGAGTGELFFGEGSRLTVL.

The chain is built from TRBV19 and TRBJ1-1; D possibly corresponds to TRBD1 (6 bases). V gave up 6 bases and J gave up 4 bases, with 18 bases separating them. CDR3 length: 15 amino acids. From germline, CDR1 is LNHDA and CDR2 SQIVND (reference sequence). The CDR3 protein is CASSPRGGTATEAFF. CDR3 nucleotides: TGTGCCAGTAGCCCCCGGGGGGGCACGGCCACTGAAGCTTTCTTT.

The chain recombines TRBV11-3 with TRBJ1-1; tentative D call: TRBD1 (6 bases). This CDR3 is built from 13 residues. V was pared by 5 bases and J by 4 bases, with 11 bases between. Per germline, CDR1 SGHNT and CDR2 YENEEA. CDR3 DNA: TGTGCCAGCAGCGTACAGGGTGTCACTGAAGCTTTCTTT. It codes for CASSVQGVTEAFF.

The chain couples TRBV2 to TRBJ1-5; D gene ambiguous. Germline CDR1 is SNHLY and CDR2 is FYNNEI. The CDR3 is made up of 15 amino acids. Trimming stripped 4 bases from V and 0 bases from J, with 10 bases between. CDR3: CASSVTTNSNQPQHF. The CDR3 nucleotides are TGTGCCAGCAGTGTGACAACGAATAGCAATCAGCCCCAGCATTTT.

This chain uses TRBV6-5 with TRBJ2-1; D tentatively reads TRBD1 or TRBD2 (5 bases each). The CDR3 contains 14 residues. Looked up from germline, CDR1 is MNHEY and CDR2 is SVGAGI. Trimming took off 6 bases at V and 5 bases at J, with 14 bases between the two ends. Written as DNA, the CDR3 is TGTGCCAGCAGGGGGACCAAAGGGAACAATGAGCAGTTCTTC. Its protein product is CASRGTKGNNEQFF.

This chain connects TRBV5-1 to TRBJ2-7, with D possibly TRBD2 on 6 matching bases. Trimming took off 0 bases at V and 3 bases at J, with 16 bases between the two ends. The CDR3 consists of 16 residues. CDR1 and CDR2 (germline): SGHRS, YFSETQ. CDR3 in DNA: TGCGCCAGCAGCTTGGCCCCTAGCGTAGGGGACTACGAGCAGTACTTC. Protein product: CASSLAPSVGDYEQYF. Full variable domain (outside the CDR3, taken from reference TRBV5-1 and TRBJ2-7): KAGVTQTPRYLIKTRGQQVTLSCSPISGHRSVSWYQQTPGQGLQFLFEYFSETQRNKGNFPGRFSGRQFSNSRSEMNVSTLELGDSALYLCASSLAPSVGDYEQYFGPGTRLTVT.

The chain joins TRBV28 to TRBJ1-2, with TRBD1 as a possible D gene (5 bases). The V gene lost 8 bases and the J gene lost 4 bases, with 17 bases spanning the gap. Germline CDR1 reads MDHEN; CDR2 reads SYDVKM. The CDR3 extends over 14 amino acids. The CDR3 is CASWDRLTLYGYTF. CDR3 DNA sequence: TGTGCCAGCTGGGACCGCCTAACCCTCTATGGCTACACCTTC.

This clone was counted between two and nine times. The chain uses TRBV19 and TRBJ1-2, with unresolved D. V lost 4 bases to trimming and J lost 4 bases, with 10 bases between them. This CDR3 has 13 residues. Germline CDR1 and CDR2: LNHDA and SQIVND (reference sequence). The CDR3 coding sequence is TGTGCCAGTAGTAACCGGGAGGGCTATGGCTACACCTTC. Protein sequence: CASSNREGYGYTF.

The rearrangement links TRBV7-9 to TRBJ2-5; D gene uncertain. The ends were cut back, 6 bases at V and 3 bases at J, with 11 bases in the middle. The germline V gene encodes CDR1 SEHNR and CDR2 FQNEAQ (reference sequence). This CDR3 has 13 residues. CDR3 nucleotide sequence: TGTGCCAGCAGGCCACTGTGGGAAGAGACCCAGTACTTC. Translation gives CASRPLWEETQYF.

This clone has more than one count but fewer than ten. CDR3 sequence: CASSLAKTGVYSYGYTF. DNA of the CDR3: TGTGCCAGCAGCTTAGCAAAGACAGGGGTATACAGCTATGGCTACACCTTC. This sequence joins TRBV7-8 and TRBJ1-2; 8 nucleotides align to TRBD1. This CDR3 is built from 17 residues. Trimming removed 0 bases from V and 4 bases from J; junction bases left unmatched: 10. CDR1 and CDR2 (germline): SGHVS, FQNEAQ.

The genes are TRBV6-5 and TRBJ1-3; no definite D call. This CDR3 contains 15 residues. Germline lookup yields CDR1 MNHEY and CDR2 SVGAGI. V was cut by 5 bases and J by 0 bases, with 11 bases left in between. This CDR3 reads CASSASLYSGNTIYF. The CDR3 DNA sequence: TGTGCCAGCAGTGCCTCGTTGTACTCTGGAAACACCATATATTTT.

J is TRBJ2-7 and V is TRBV7-3, with no clear D. Germline loops: CDR1 SGHTA, CDR2 FQGTGA. The CDR3 sequence is 13 residues long. The V end lost 2 bases, the J end lost 4 bases, and 9 bases lay between the germline ends. The CDR3 bases are TGTGCCAGCAGCTTATTTTGGGGTTACGAGCAGTACTTC. Amino acids: CASSLFWGYEQYF.

The chain has TRBV4-1 and TRBJ2-5; 7 nucleotides match TRBD2. The ends lost 3 bases at V and 7 bases at J; junction bases unmatched: 8. The CDR3 is made up of 14 amino acids. Germline assignment: CDR1 MGHRA and CDR2 YSYEKL. CDR3 bases: TGCGCCAGCAGCCAGGGGGGGACTTCGGGGACCCAGTACTTC. Its protein product is CASSQGGTSGTQYF.

This clone was seen just once. The rearrangement uses TRBV4-3 and TRBJ2-4, with a possible D match to TRBD1 (6 bases). The V end was cut by 0 bases, the J end by 6 bases, with 18 bases between. This CDR3 has 17 amino acids. The germline gives CDR1 LGHNA, CDR2 YSLEER. CDR3 in DNA: TGCGCCAGCAGCCAAGATCTCCCCGACAGGTGGGGAAACATTCAGTACTTC. Translated, it gives CASSQDLPDRWGNIQYF.

The chain combines TRBV19 with TRBJ1-5; no reliable D call. The CDR3 length is 15 residues. Germline assignment: CDR1 LNHDA and CDR2 SQIVND (reference sequence). V gave up 3 bases and J gave up 0 bases, with 9 bases separating them. The CDR3 reads CASSIFGRSNQPQHF. CDR3 sequence (DNA): TGTGCCAGTAGTATCTTCGGGCGTAGCAATCAGCCCCAGCATTTT.